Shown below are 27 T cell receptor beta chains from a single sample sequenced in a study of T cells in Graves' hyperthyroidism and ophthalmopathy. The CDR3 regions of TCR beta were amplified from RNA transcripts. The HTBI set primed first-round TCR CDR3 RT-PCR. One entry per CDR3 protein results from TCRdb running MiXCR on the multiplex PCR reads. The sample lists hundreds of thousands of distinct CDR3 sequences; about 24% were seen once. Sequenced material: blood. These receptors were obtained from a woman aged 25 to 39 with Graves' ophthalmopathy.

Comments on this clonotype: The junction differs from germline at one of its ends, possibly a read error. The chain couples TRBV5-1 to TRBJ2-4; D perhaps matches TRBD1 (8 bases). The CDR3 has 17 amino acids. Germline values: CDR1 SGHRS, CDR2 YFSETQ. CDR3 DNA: TGCGCCAGCAGCTTGGGGACAGGGACTATAGCCAAAAACATTAAGTACTTC. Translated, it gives CASSLGTGTIAKNIKYF.

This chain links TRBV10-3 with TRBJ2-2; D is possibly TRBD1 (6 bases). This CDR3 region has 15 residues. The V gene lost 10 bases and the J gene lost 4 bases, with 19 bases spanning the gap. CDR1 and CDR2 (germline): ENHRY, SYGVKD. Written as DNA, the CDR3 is TGTGCCACCAAAACCGGGACACTCGGCACCGGGGAGCTGTTTTTT. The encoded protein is CATKTGTLGTGELFF.

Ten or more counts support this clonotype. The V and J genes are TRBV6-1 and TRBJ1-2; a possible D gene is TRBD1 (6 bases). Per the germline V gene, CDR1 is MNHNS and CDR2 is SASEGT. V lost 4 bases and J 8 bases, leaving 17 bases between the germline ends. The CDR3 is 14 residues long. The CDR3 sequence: CASSGSLGAYGYTF. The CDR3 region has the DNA TGTGCCAGCAGTGGGTCACTGGGGGCTTACGGCTACACCTTC.

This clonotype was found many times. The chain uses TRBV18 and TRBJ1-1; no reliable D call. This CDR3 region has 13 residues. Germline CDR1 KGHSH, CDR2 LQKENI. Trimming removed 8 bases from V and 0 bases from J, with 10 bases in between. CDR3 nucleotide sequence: TGTGCCAGCGAGGATTCAGTGAACACTGAAGCTTTCTTT. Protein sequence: CASEDSVNTEAFF.

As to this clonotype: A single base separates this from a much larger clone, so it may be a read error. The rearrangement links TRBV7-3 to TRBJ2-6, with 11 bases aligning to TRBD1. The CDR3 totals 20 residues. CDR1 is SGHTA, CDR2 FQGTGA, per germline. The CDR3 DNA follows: TGTGCCAGCAGCTTCACTTTCGGGACAGGGGGATTTACTGGGGCCTACGTCCTGACTTTC. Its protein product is CASSFTFGTGGFTGAYVLTF.

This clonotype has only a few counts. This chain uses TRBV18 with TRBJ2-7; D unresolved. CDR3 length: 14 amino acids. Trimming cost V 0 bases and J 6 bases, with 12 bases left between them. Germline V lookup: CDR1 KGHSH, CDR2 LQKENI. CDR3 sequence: CASSPPANGREQYF. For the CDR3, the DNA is TGTGCCAGCTCACCACCGGCCAACGGCCGCGAGCAGTACTTC.

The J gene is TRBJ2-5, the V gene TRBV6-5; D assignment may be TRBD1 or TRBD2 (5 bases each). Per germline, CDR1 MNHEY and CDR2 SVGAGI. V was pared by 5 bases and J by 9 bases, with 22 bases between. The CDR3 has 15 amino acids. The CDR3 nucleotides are TGTGCCAGCAGTCACGATGTGCCAGAACTAGGGGCCCAGTACTTC. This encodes CASSHDVPELGAQYF.

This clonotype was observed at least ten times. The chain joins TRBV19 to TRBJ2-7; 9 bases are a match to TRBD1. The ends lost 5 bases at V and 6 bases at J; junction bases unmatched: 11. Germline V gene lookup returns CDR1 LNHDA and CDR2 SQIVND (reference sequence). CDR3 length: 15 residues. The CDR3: CASSLMTGGKSEQYF. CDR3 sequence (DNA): TGTGCCAGTAGTTTAATGACAGGGGGGAAGAGCGAGCAGTACTTC.

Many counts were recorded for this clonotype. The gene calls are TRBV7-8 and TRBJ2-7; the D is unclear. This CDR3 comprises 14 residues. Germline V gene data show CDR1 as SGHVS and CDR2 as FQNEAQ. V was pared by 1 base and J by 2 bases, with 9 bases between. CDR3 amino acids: CASSLVRVTYEQYF. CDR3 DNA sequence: TGTGCCAGCAGCTTAGTCCGGGTAACCTACGAGCAGTACTTC. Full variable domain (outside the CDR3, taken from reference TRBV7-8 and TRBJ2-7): GAGVSQSPRYKVAKRGQDVALRCDPISGHVSLFWYQQALGQGPEFLTYFQNEAQLDKSGLPSDRFFAERPEGSVSTLKIQRTQQEDSAVYLCASSLVRVTYEQYFGPGTRLTVT.

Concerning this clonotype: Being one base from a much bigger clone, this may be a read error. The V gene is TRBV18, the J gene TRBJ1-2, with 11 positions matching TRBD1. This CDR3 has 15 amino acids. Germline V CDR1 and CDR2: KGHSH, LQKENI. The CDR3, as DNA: TGTGCCAGCCCACCCATGGACAGGGGGCCTGGTGGCTACACCTTC. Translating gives CASPPMDRGPGGYTF. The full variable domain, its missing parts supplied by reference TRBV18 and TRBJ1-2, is NAGVMQNPRHLVRRRGQEARLRCSPMKGHSHVYWYRQLPEEGLKFMVYLQKENIIDESGMPKERFSAEFPKEGPSILRIQQVVRGDSAAYFCASPPMDRGPGGYTFGSGTRLTVV.

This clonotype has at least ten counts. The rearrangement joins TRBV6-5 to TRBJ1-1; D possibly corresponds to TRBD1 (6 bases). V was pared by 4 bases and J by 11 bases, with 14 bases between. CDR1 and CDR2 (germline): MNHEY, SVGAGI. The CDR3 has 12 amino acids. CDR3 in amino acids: CASSSPQGWAFF. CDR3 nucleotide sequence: TGTGCCAGCAGTTCCCCACAGGGTTGGGCTTTCTTT.

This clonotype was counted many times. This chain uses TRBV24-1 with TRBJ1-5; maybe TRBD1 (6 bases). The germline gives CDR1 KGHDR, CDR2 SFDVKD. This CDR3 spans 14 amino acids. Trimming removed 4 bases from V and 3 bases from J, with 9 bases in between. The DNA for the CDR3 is TGTGCCACCAGTGACAGGGGAACCAATCAGCCCCAGCATTTT. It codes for CATSDRGTNQPQHF.

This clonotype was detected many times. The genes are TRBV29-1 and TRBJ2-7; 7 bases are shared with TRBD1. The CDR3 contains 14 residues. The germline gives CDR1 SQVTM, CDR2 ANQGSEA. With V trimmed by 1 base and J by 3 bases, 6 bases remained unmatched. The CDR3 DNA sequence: TGCAGCGTTGAAGTGGGTCAGGGGGTCTACGAGCAGTACTTC. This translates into CSVEVGQGVYEQYF.

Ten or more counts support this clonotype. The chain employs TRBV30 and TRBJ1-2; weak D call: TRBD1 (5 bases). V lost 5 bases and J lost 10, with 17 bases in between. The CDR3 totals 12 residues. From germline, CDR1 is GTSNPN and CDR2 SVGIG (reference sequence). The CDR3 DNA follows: TGTGCCTGGGGGGACCTCGGGCCCTCCTACACCTTC. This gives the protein CAWGDLGPSYTF.

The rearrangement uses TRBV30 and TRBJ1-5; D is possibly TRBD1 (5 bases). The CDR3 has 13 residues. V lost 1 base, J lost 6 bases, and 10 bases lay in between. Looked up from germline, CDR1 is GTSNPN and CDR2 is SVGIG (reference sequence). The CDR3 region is CAWSGGVIQPQHF. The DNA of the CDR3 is TGTGCCTGGAGTGGAGGGGTAATTCAGCCCCAGCATTTT. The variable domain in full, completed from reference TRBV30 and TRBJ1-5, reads SQTIHQWPATLVQPVGSPLSLECTVEGTSNPNLYWYRQAAGRGLQLLFYSVGIGQISSEVPQNLSASRPQDRQFILSSKKLLLSDSGFYLCAWSGGVIQPQHFGDGTRLSIL.

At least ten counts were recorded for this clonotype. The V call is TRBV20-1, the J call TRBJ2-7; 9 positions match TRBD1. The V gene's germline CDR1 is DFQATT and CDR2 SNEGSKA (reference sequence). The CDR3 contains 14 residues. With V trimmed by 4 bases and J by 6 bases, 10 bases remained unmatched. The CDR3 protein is CSATGGQGFAEQYF. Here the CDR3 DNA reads TGCAGTGCTACCGGGGGACAGGGTTTCGCCGAGCAGTACTTC.

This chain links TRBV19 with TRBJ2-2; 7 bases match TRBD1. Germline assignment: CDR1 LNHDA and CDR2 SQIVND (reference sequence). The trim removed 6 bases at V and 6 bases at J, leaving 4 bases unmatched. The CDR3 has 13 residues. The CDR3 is CASRVTGAGELFF. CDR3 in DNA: TGTGCCAGTAGGGTAACAGGGGCCGGGGAGCTGTTTTTT.

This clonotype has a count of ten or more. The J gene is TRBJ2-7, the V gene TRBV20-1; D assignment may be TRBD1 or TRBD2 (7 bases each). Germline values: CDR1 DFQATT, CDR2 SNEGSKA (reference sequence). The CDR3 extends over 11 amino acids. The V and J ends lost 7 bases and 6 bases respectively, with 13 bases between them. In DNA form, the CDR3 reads TGCAGTGGCATCAGGGGGGGCGAGCAGTACTTC. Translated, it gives CSGIRGGEQYF.

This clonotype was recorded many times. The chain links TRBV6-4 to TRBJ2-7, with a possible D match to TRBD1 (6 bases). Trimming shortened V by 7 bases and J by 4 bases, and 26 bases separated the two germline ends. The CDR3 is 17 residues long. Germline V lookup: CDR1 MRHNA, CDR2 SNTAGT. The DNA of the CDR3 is TGTGCCAGCACTAACCTAAACCTACGGGACAATCGATACGAGCAGTACTTC. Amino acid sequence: CASTNLNLRDNRYEQYF.

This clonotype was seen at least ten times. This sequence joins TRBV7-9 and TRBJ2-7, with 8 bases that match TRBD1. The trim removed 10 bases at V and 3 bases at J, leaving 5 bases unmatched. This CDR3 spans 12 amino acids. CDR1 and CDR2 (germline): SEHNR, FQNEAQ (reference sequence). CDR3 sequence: CATSTGGYEQYF. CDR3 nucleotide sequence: TGTGCCACTTCAACAGGGGGCTACGAGCAGTACTTC.

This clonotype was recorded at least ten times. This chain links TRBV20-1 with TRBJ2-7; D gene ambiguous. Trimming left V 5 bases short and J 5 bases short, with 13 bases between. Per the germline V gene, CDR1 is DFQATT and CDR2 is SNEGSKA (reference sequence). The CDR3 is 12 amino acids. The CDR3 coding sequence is TGCAGTGCTCCAGCCCCTGGGGACGAGCAGTACTTC. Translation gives CSAPAPGDEQYF.

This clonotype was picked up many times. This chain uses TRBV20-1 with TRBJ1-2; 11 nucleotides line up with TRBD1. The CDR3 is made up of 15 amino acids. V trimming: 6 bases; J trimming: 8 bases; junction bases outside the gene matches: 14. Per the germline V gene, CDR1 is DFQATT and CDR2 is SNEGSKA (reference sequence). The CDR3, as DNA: TGCAGTGCCGCTAACCCGGGACAGGGGGAATTGGGCTACACCTTC. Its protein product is CSAANPGQGELGYTF.

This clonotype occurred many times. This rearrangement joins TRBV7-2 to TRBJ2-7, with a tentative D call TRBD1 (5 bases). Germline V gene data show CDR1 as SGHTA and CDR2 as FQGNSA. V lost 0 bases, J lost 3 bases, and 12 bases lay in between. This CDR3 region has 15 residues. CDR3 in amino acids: CASSLAGAPIYEQYF. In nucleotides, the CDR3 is TGTGCCAGCAGCTTAGCAGGGGCCCCAATCTACGAGCAGTACTTC. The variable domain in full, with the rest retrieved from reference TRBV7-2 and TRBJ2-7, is GAGVSQSPSNKVTEKGKDVELRCDPISGHTALYWYRQSLGQGLEFLIYFQGNSAPDKSGLPSDRFSAERTGGSVSTLTIQRTQQEDSAVYLCASSLAGAPIYEQYFGPGTRLTVT.

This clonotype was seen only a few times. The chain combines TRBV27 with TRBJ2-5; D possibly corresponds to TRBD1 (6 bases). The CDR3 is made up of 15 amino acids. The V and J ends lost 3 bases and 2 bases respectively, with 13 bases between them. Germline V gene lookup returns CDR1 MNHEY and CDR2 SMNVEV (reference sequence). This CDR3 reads CASSFTQGQQETQYF. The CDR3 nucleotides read TGTGCCAGCAGTTTTACCCAGGGACAACAAGAGACCCAGTACTTC.

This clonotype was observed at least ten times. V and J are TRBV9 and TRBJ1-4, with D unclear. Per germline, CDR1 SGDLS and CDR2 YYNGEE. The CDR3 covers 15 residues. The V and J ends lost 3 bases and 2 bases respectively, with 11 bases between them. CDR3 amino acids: CASSEGRFTNEKLFF. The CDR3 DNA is TGTGCCAGCAGCGAAGGACGTTTTACTAATGAAAAACTGTTTTTT.

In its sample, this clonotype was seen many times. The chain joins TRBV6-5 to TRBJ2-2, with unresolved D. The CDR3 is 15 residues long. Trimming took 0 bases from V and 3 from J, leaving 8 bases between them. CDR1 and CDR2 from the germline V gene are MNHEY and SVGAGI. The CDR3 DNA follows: TGTGCCAGCAGTTACTCTCAAGTAGACACCGGGGAGCTGTTTTTT. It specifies CASSYSQVDTGELFF.

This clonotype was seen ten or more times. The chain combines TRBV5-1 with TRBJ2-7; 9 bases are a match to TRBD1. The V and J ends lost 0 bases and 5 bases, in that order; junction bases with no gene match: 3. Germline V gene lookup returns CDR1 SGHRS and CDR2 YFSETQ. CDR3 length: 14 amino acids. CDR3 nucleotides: TGCGCCAGCAGCTTGGAACAGGGGGCTAACGAGCAGTACTTC. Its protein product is CASSLEQGANEQYF.